Here is one T cell receptor (beta chain) with its context. Its antigen remains unknown. This entry is derived from a study of cytomegalovirus exposure and HLA in healthy donors. Study-wide results and caveats: As a later analysis showed, several of the most significant clusters appeared to be linked to common viral pathogens. Reportedly, fewer N-insertions than the approximately 700-donor mean appeared in an Asian-associated ancestry cluster in a later analysis. Analysis performed later showed TCR beta chains linked to HLA being more clonally expanded than equally common others. Roughly even sequencing depth across donors was the assumption behind the presence/absence analyses.

In the PCR, 60 Vbeta and 13 Jbeta primers were used. Some clones are missing from TCRdb's copy, which holds only in-frame ones; the method was immunoSEQ multiplex PCR. The sample carries about 120,000 clones, 81% recorded once. V was shortened by 5 bases and J by 8 bases, with 21 bases between the two germline ends. CDR3 length equals 15 residues. CDR1 and CDR2 from the germline V gene are LNHDA and SQIVND (reference sequence). The chain uses TRBV19 and TRBJ1-1; the D gene is possibly TRBD1 (6 bases). The source is a woman aged 40 to 49 in good health and CMV-seronegative. The sample taken for sequencing was PBMCs. The CDR3 DNA reads as TGTGCCAGTAGTTCCGAAACAGGGCGGGCCCCCGAAGCTTTCTTT. Its translation: CASSSETGRAPEAFF.